This entry lists 8 T cell receptor beta chains sequenced from one sample in a study of regulatory T cells in long-lasting Graves disease (dated by TCRdb to the early 2020s). Libraries were made using multiplex PCR. The reads were generated on an Illumina HiSeq 4000. To build TCR beta libraries, CDR3 regions were amplified by Arm-PCR using iRepertoire HTBI primers. TCRdb ran its own pipeline on the public reads, namely fastp trimming at Q25 and MiXCR clone calling, and kept in-frame beta chains. Every entry covers one CDR3 protein and lists the most common genes and DNA from its rows. The sample table shows around 450,000 distinct CDR3 sequences, and 20% to 25% are seen once. The leading ten clones occupy around 7% of the sample. The sample's time point label, in plain terms: persistent/refractory GD, antithyroid drugs over 5 years with positive TRAb. For both TCR sequencing and RNA sequencing, RNA was extracted from PBMCs in TRIzol.

The sample in question was peripheral blood mononuclear cells (PBMCs), obtained when the disease was refractory, from a patient treated with antithyroid drugs. These receptors were obtained from a female donor with Graves disease.

This clonotype came up a few times. V and J are TRBV9 and TRBJ2-3, with D unclear. The germline CDR1 and CDR2 sequences are SGDLS and YYNGEE. This CDR3 region has 12 residues. V was cut by 1 base and J by 5 bases, with 5 bases left in between. The chain's CDR3 is CASSVFGDTQYF. The CDR3 region has the DNA TGTGCCAGCAGCGTATTTGGAGATACGCAGTATTTT.

Remarks on this clonotype: One junction end does not reproduce the germline sequence, and a read error may be involved. V gene TRBV28 combines with J gene TRBJ1-2, with a tentative D call TRBD1 (5 bases). Per germline, CDR1 MDHEN and CDR2 SYDVKM. This CDR3 comprises 15 residues. Here the CDR3 DNA reads TGTGCCAGCGCTAGCGCCAGGGCGGGGTTCTATGGCTACATCTTC. Translation gives CASASARAGFYGYIF.

Turning to this clonotype: An end of the junction does not agree with germline; a read error may underlie this. V and J are TRBV30 and TRBJ1-6; D is ambiguous. Germline CDR1 GTSNPN, CDR2 SVGIG (reference sequence). The CDR3 contains 17 residues. In DNA, the CDR3 is TGTGCCTGGAGTGTCAACCGCGTGAGCTCCTATGATTCACCCCTCCACTTT. This codes for CAWSVNRVSSYDSPLHF. The variable domain in full, with the rest retrieved from reference TRBV30 and TRBJ1-6, is SQTIHQWPATLVQPVGSPLSLECTVEGTSNPNLYWYRQAAGRGLQLLFYSVGIGQISSEVPQNLSASRPQDRQFILSSKKLLLSDSGFYLCAWSVNRVSSYDSPLHFGNGTRLTVT.

The chain recombines TRBV7-2 with TRBJ2-7, with D perhaps matching TRBD1 (6 bases). The CDR3 is 14 residues long. Germline CDR1 reads SGHTA; CDR2 reads FQGNSA. Trimming took off 5 bases at V and 0 bases at J, with 11 bases between the two ends. The CDR3 spells CASSITGSSYEQYF. CDR3 in DNA: TGTGCCAGCAGCATCACAGGGAGCTCCTACGAGCAGTACTTC.

This clonotype was seen repeatedly, ten times or more. The chain recombines TRBV27 with TRBJ1-4, with 9 bases that match TRBD1. Germline V CDR1 and CDR2: MNHEY, SMNVEV (reference sequence). J was trimmed by 8 bases and V by 4 bases; bases with no gene match: 8. CDR3 length: 15 amino acids. The CDR3 DNA reads as TGTGCCAGCAGTTACAACCGACAGGGGGGAGAAAAACTGTTTTTT. This gives the protein CASSYNRQGGEKLFF. The full variable domain, its missing parts supplied by reference TRBV27 and TRBJ1-4, is EAQVTQNPRYLITVTGKKLTVTCSQNMNHEYMSWYRQDPGLGLRQIYYSMNVEVTDKGDVPEGYKVSRKEKRNFPLILESPSPNQTSLYFCASSYNRQGGEKLFFGSGTQLSVL.

This clonotype was seen a handful of times. J is TRBJ2-5 and V is TRBV20-1; 9 bases are a match to TRBD1. Trimming at V came to 5 bases and at J to 0 bases, leaving 16 bases not matched to a gene. From germline, CDR1 is DFQATT and CDR2 SNEGSKA (reference sequence). This CDR3 spans 18 amino acids. CDR3 nucleotide sequence: TGCAGTGCTTTTAAATTACCGGGACAGGGAGGGAACCAAGAGACCCAGTACTTC. Translated: CSAFKLPGQGGNQETQYF.

V gene TRBV7-9 combines with J gene TRBJ1-4; 7 bases match TRBD1. CDR1 and CDR2 (germline): SEHNR, FQNEAQ (reference sequence). The trim removed 7 bases at V and 6 bases at J, leaving 8 bases unmatched. The CDR3 is 14 residues long. Here the CDR3 DNA reads TGTGCCAGCACCTTGGGTCAGGGGGATGAAAAACTGTTTTTT. Amino acids: CASTLGQGDEKLFF.

In this sample, this clonotype turned up many times. This chain uses TRBV12-3 or TRBV12-4 with TRBJ2-7; 9 nucleotides line up with TRBD1. The CDR3 has 16 residues. V lost 5 bases to trimming and J lost 4 bases; unmatched junction nucleotides: 12. The CDR3 bases are TGTGCCAGCAGTCAGACAGACAGGGGGAAGTTGTACGAGCAGTACTTC. Encoded protein: CASSQTDRGKLYEQYF.